The 32 T cell receptor beta chains presented below share a single source sample, sequenced in a study of radiotherapy plus CTLA-4 blockade in lung cancer. Generated by immunoSEQ multiplex PCR, the TCRdb table keeps only in-frame clones and is missing some. The table has roughly 100,000 clones, 82% seen once. The sample consisted of peripheral blood, taken from a patient treated with radiotherapy plus ipilimumab. Receptor source: a human donor with non-small cell lung cancer who had a partial response to radiotherapy plus ipilimumab.

This chain links TRBV18 with TRBJ2-5, with TRBD1 as a possible D gene (6 bases). Germline CDR1 reads KGHSH; CDR2 reads LQKENI. Trimming took off 3 bases at V and 1 base at J, with 12 bases between the two ends. The CDR3 covers 15 residues. CDR3 protein: CASSPTGNRQETQYF. CDR3 nucleotides: TGTGCCAGCTCACCCACAGGGAATCGCCAAGAGACCCAGTACTTC. The variable domain in full, with the rest retrieved from reference TRBV18 and TRBJ2-5, is NAGVMQNPRHLVRRRGQEARLRCSPMKGHSHVYWYRQLPEEGLKFMVYLQKENIIDESGMPKERFSAEFPKEGPSILRIQQVVRGDSAAYFCASSPTGNRQETQYFGPGTRLLVL.

The V and J genes are TRBV10-3 and TRBJ2-3; TRBD2 matches 8 bases. V trimming: 10 bases; J trimming: 0 bases; junction bases outside the gene matches: 6. The V gene's germline CDR1 is ENHRY and CDR2 SYGVKD. This CDR3 has 14 amino acids. The CDR3: CATLTSASTDTQYF. CDR3 nucleotides: TGTGCCACCCTGACTAGCGCGAGCACAGATACGCAGTATTTT.

This clone was found a few times. The chain recombines TRBV7-3 with TRBJ2-1, with TRBD2 identical over 8 bases. V shed 2 bases, J shed 6 bases, and the junction held 9 bases outside the gene matches. Looked up from germline, CDR1 is SGHTA and CDR2 is FQGTGA. CDR3 size: 16 residues. The CDR3, as DNA: TGTGCCAGCAGCTTAGGCGGGAGGCGAACATCCAATGAGCAGTTCTTC. It specifies CASSLGGRRTSNEQFF.

The chain links TRBV5-1 to TRBJ1-2; 7 positions match TRBD1. This CDR3 comprises 14 residues. Trimming at V came to 3 bases and at J to 0 bases, leaving 2 bases not matched to a gene. CDR1 is SGHRS, CDR2 YFSETQ, per germline. CDR3 DNA sequence: TGCGCCAGCAGCTCCGGGACAGCTAACTATGGCTACACCTTC. It encodes CASSSGTANYGYTF.

V and J are TRBV6-1 and TRBJ2-7; D might be TRBD2 (6 bases). Trimming took 7 bases from V and 7 from J, leaving 20 bases between them. The germline gives CDR1 MNHNS, CDR2 SASEGT. This CDR3 has 14 residues. CDR3 nucleotides: TGTGCCAGCACCCCGAGCGGCGGGATTTGGGAGCAGTACTTC. This translates into CASTPSGGIWEQYF.

The chain has TRBV7-9 and TRBJ2-3, with a tentative D call TRBD1 (6 bases). The CDR3 has 16 amino acids. V was pared by 3 bases and J by 1 base, with 14 bases between. CDR1 SEHNR and CDR2 FQNEAQ come from the germline V gene (reference sequence). CDR3 amino acids: CASSFRGAGGTDTQYF. CDR3 DNA: TGTGCCAGCAGCTTCAGAGGAGCAGGGGGCACAGATACGCAGTATTTT.

This chain joins TRBV12-2 and TRBJ1-4. TRBV12-2 is classified as a pseudogene. The CDR3 sequence is 14 residues long. The CDR3, as DNA: TGTGCAAGTCGCCCGGGAGTCAGGGTTGAAAAACTGTTTTTT. Protein product: CASRPGVRVEKLFF.

This clone was detected once. The chain combines TRBV30 with TRBJ1-4; D unresolved. This CDR3 has 13 amino acids. The germline V gene has CDR1 GTSNPN and CDR2 SVGIG (reference sequence). V dropped 2 bases and J dropped 4 bases, with 8 bases sitting between them. The CDR3 sequence: CAWSPSVNEKLFF. The CDR3 DNA follows: TGTGCCTGGAGTCCGTCGGTTAATGAAAAACTGTTTTTT.

This clone was seen a few times. The V gene is TRBV7-2, the J gene TRBJ1-3; D is perhaps TRBD1 (5 bases). The CDR3 covers 15 residues. The germline CDR1 and CDR2 sequences are SGHTA and FQGNSA. V lost 5 bases, J lost 0 bases, and 11 bases lay in between. CDR3 residues: CASSPGQPSGNTIYF. CDR3 nucleotides: TGTGCCAGCAGCCCAGGGCAGCCCTCTGGAAACACCATATATTTT.

In its sample, this clone was seen once. The chain links TRBV6-1 to TRBJ1-5, with TRBD1 as a possible D gene (5 bases). Between the trimmed V and J ends, which lost 4 bases and 3 bases, there was a span of 10 bases. The CDR3 spans 14 residues. The germline V gene has CDR1 MNHNS and CDR2 SASEGT. CDR3 coding DNA: TGTGCCAGCAGTGGTGGAGGGGCCAATCAGCCCCAGCATTTT. This codes for CASSGGGANQPQHF.

V usage is TRBV6-6 and J usage is TRBJ2-3; 7 nucleotides agree with TRBD2. The ends lost 2 bases at V and 1 base at J; junction bases unmatched: 0. The CDR3 covers 14 residues. CDR1 and CDR2 from the germline V gene are MNHNY and SVGAGI (reference sequence). DNA for the CDR3: TGTGCCAGCAGTTACGGGGGGGGCACAGATACGCAGTATTTT. Its protein product is CASSYGGGTDTQYF.

Here the CDR3 reads CASSPGFQAGELFF. CDR3 nucleotides: TGCGCCAGCAGCCCAGGGTTTCAGGCCGGGGAGCTGTTTTTT. The chain employs TRBV5-1 and TRBJ2-2, with D maybe TRBD1 (5 bases). Germline CDR1 reads SGHRS; CDR2 reads YFSETQ. This CDR3 region has 14 residues. Between the trimmed V and J ends, which lost 4 bases and 6 bases, there was a span of 13 bases.

CDR3 nucleotide sequence: TGTGCCTGGAGTGTACTGGGGGACAGTGCATATGGCTACACCTTC. This encodes CAWSVLGDSAYGYTF. The rearrangement uses TRBV30 and TRBJ1-2, with 7 bases that match TRBD1. V lost 0 bases, J lost 5 bases, and 9 bases stayed unmatched. The CDR3 covers 15 residues. Germline assignment: CDR1 GTSNPN and CDR2 SVGIG (reference sequence).

The rearrangement joins TRBV5-1 to TRBJ2-5, with 14 bases fitting TRBD2. The V gene's germline CDR1 is SGHRS and CDR2 YFSETQ. This CDR3 region has 17 residues. Losses at the gene ends were 4 bases for V and 4 bases for J; bases not matched to a gene: 9. This CDR3 is CASSIGTSGRRRETQYF. CDR3 DNA: TGCGCCAGCAGCATCGGGACTAGCGGGAGAAGGAGAGAGACCCAGTACTTC.

The V gene is TRBV5-5, the J gene TRBJ2-5, with 7 bases fitting TRBD1. The CDR3 totals 14 residues. The germline V gene encodes CDR1 SGHKS and CDR2 YYEKEE (reference sequence). J gave up 4 bases and V 4 bases, and 7 bases lay outside the gene matches. The CDR3 bases are TGTGCCAGCAGCCTCCAAGGGGGCCCAGAGACCCAGTACTTC. Translating gives CASSLQGGPETQYF.

The chain is built from TRBV28 and TRBJ2-7; weak D call: TRBD2 (6 bases). Trimming left V 7 bases short and J 9 bases short, with 19 bases between. CDR1 MDHEN and CDR2 SYDVKM come from the germline V gene. This CDR3 contains 13 residues. The CDR3 DNA follows: TGTGCCAGCAAGCCGGGACTCCCTAGGGCGCAGTACTTC. This codes for CASKPGLPRAQYF. Together with reference TRBV28 and TRBJ2-7, the CDR3 gives the full variable domain: DVKVTQSSRYLVKRTGEKVFLECVQDMDHENMFWYRQDPGLGLRLIYFSYDVKMKEKGDIPEGYSVSREKKERFSLILESASTNQTSMYLCASKPGLPRAQYFGPGTRLTVT.

V and J are TRBV4-2 and TRBJ2-3; tentative D call: TRBD2 (6 bases). CDR3 length: 15 amino acids. V was pared by 4 bases and J by 2 bases, with 13 bases between. The V gene's germline CDR1 is LGHNA and CDR2 YNFKEQ. CDR3 loop: CASSPREVYTDTQYF. The CDR3 DNA reads TGTGCCAGCAGCCCCAGGGAGGTATACACAGATACGCAGTATTTT.

This chain's CDR3 is CASSHKAGSYNEQFF. The CDR3 bases are TGTGCCAGCAGCCATAAAGCGGGCTCCTACAATGAGCAGTTCTTC. The chain links TRBV9 to TRBJ2-1, with a tentative D call TRBD2 (6 bases). The germline gives CDR1 SGDLS, CDR2 YYNGEE. V lost 4 bases and J lost 0, with 11 bases in between. This CDR3 is 15 amino acids long.

The chain employs TRBV6-5 and TRBJ2-7; D is perhaps TRBD2 (6 bases). CDR3 length: 13 residues. CDR1 is MNHEY, CDR2 SVGAGI, per germline. Trimming took off 11 bases at V and 3 bases at J, with 17 bases between the two ends. Written as DNA, the CDR3 is TGTGCCTCTGGTACGGCTAGCGTCTACGAGCAGTACTTC. Translated, it gives CASGTASVYEQYF.

This chain links TRBV5-5 with TRBJ1-1; 7 bases agree with TRBD1. This CDR3 has 15 amino acids. CDR1 is SGHKS and CDR2 is YYEKEE in the germline V gene (reference sequence). With V trimmed by 4 bases and J by 4 bases, 10 bases remained unmatched. The CDR3 nucleotides read TGTGCCAGCAGCGCCGAACAGGGGTGGGCCACTGAAGCTTTCTTT. This translates into CASSAEQGWATEAFF.

This chain uses TRBV28 with TRBJ2-7; no clear D. There are 12 residues in the CDR3. Germline lookup yields CDR1 MDHEN and CDR2 SYDVKM. Trimming removed 3 bases from V and 3 bases from J, with 6 bases in between. The DNA of the CDR3 is TGTGCCAGCAGTTTGTCCATCTACGAGCAGTACTTC. Protein sequence: CASSLSIYEQYF. Supplemented by reference TRBV28 and TRBJ2-7, the full variable domain reads DVKVTQSSRYLVKRTGEKVFLECVQDMDHENMFWYRQDPGLGLRLIYFSYDVKMKEKGDIPEGYSVSREKKERFSLILESASTNQTSMYLCASSLSIYEQYFGPGTRLTVT.

V is TRBV6-6 and J is TRBJ1-5, with 7 bases identical to TRBD1. V was clipped by 2 bases and J by 1 base; unmatched bases: 5. CDR3 size: 16 residues. CDR1 and CDR2 (germline): MNHNY, SVGAGI (reference sequence). In nucleotides, the CDR3 is TGTGCCAGCAGTTACCGCCCAGGGGGAAGCAATCAGCCCCAGCATTTT. Its translation: CASSYRPGGSNQPQHF.

The chain employs TRBV10-3 and TRBJ1-1; D is perhaps TRBD1 (5 bases). The CDR3 is 13 residues long. Trimming shortened V by 4 bases and J by 5 bases, and 11 bases separated the two germline ends. Germline V gene sequence: CDR1 ENHRY, CDR2 SYGVKD. The CDR3 sequence: CAISATAGTEAFF. CDR3 sequence (DNA): TGTGCCATCAGTGCTACGGCAGGGACTGAAGCTTTCTTT.

In its sample, this clone was seen many times. The V and J genes are TRBV5-1 and TRBJ2-1; TRBD2 agrees at 11 bases. The CDR3 spans 16 residues. Germline assignment: CDR1 SGHRS and CDR2 YFSETQ. Losses at the gene ends were 1 base for V and 8 bases for J; bases not matched to a gene: 8. The CDR3 nucleotides are TGCGCCAGCAGCTTGTTCACTAGCGGGAGCGGTTATGAGCAGTTCTTC. As protein: CASSLFTSGSGYEQFF.

This clone was recorded once. The V and J genes are TRBV2 and TRBJ1-3; 7 nucleotides align to TRBD1. The CDR3 consists of 15 residues. The germline V gene has CDR1 SNHLY and CDR2 FYNNEI. J lost 2 bases, V lost 7 bases, and 8 bases had no gene match. The chain's CDR3 is CASNSLRGTGNTIYF. The CDR3, as DNA: TGTGCCAGCAACTCACTCAGGGGGACTGGAAACACCATATATTTT.

The V and J genes are TRBV7-9 and TRBJ1-4; 10 bases agree with TRBD1. J was trimmed by 6 bases and V by 2 bases; bases with no gene match: 9. This CDR3 spans 17 amino acids. CDR1 and CDR2 from the germline V gene are SEHNR and FQNEAQ (reference sequence). The CDR3 DNA follows: TGTGCCAGCAGCTTATCCCTCCGACAGGGGGCTGATGAAAAACTGTTTTTT. This translates into CASSLSLRQGADEKLFF.

V gene TRBV9 combines with J gene TRBJ1-1; 7 nucleotides align to TRBD1. The germline V gene encodes CDR1 SGDLS and CDR2 YYNGEE. Trimming took 0 bases from V and 1 from J; bases not matched to a gene: 12. This CDR3 region has 18 residues. The CDR3 DNA reads TGTGCCAGCAGCGTAGGGGACCCACACAGGGGCGGGAACACTGAAGCTTTCTTT. This sequence encodes CASSVGDPHRGGNTEAFF.

This chain's CDR3 is CASSRQGAVGEKLFF. The CDR3 DNA is TGTGCCAGCAGCCGACAGGGGGCAGTAGGTGAAAAACTGTTTTTT. The J gene is TRBJ1-4, the V gene TRBV5-4; 10 nucleotides agree with TRBD1. The CDR3 is made up of 15 amino acids. The germline V gene encodes CDR1 SGHNT and CDR2 YYREEE (reference sequence). Trimming cost V 4 bases and J 7 bases; bases outside gene matches: 7.

The J gene is TRBJ2-5, the V gene TRBV7-2; 8 positions agree with TRBD2. This CDR3 has 16 residues. V lost 4 bases to trimming and J lost 5 bases; unmatched junction nucleotides: 12. The V gene's germline CDR1 is SGHTA and CDR2 FQGNSA. CDR3 sequence: CASSSSPGTSGETQYF. The CDR3 coding sequence is TGTGCCAGCAGCTCTAGTCCCGGGACTAGTGGCGAGACCCAGTACTTC.

J is TRBJ1-1 and V is TRBV6-4; no reliable D call. Trimming took 6 bases from V and 3 from J, leaving 11 bases between them. The germline V gene has CDR1 MRHNA and CDR2 SNTAGT. The length of the CDR3 is 13 residues. CDR3 nucleotide sequence: TGTGCCAGCAGCTACGCGGAGGACACTGAAGCTTTCTTT. Protein sequence: CASSYAEDTEAFF.

The chain uses TRBV30 and TRBJ1-1; no clear D gene. Deletions cut 5 bases from V and 1 base from J, with 14 bases between. Germline V gene data show CDR1 as GTSNPN and CDR2 as SVGIG (reference sequence). This CDR3 region has 14 residues. The CDR3 DNA sequence: TGTGCCTGGGCGGGGAGGGTAAGGAACACTGAAGCTTTCTTT. Protein product: CAWAGRVRNTEAFF.

The DNA of the CDR3 is TGTGCCAGCAGCCTAGCAGGGACTAACACAGATACGCAGTATTTT. Translation: CASSLAGTNTDTQYF. The V gene is TRBV7-3, the J gene TRBJ2-3; 7 bases are a match to TRBD2. There are 15 residues in the CDR3. J lost 2 bases, V lost 5 bases, and 7 bases had no gene match. CDR1 SGHTA and CDR2 FQGTGA come from the germline V gene.